This passage covers 6 T cell receptor beta chains from one sample sequenced in a study of T cells in tumors after PD-1 blockade. Only in-frame clones appear in the TCRdb table, and some are missing; sequencing was by immunoSEQ multiplex PCR. There are some 20,000 clones in the sample; about three quarters occur only once, and over 20% lies in the top ten. Here the sequenced sample was PBMCs, taken before anti-PD-1 treatment. Receptor source: a human donor with basal cell carcinoma.

This clone was counted a single time. The V gene is TRBV7-2, the J gene TRBJ2-4; 7 bases agree with TRBD2. CDR1 is SGHTA and CDR2 is FQGNSA in the germline V gene. V lost 5 bases, J lost 13 bases, and 11 bases stayed unmatched. This CDR3 spans 13 amino acids. CDR3 DNA: TGTGCCAGCAGCGAGAGGCGGGGGACTGCGCAGTACTTC. This gives the protein CASSERRGTAQYF.

The chain uses TRBV18 and TRBJ2-1, with D perhaps matching TRBD1 (7 bases). The V end lost 6 bases, the J end lost 0 bases, and 15 bases lay between the germline ends. CDR3 length: 16 amino acids. Germline CDR1 is KGHSH and CDR2 is LQKENI. The CDR3 DNA is TGTGCCAGCTCGCGACAGGGAGGCGACTCCTACAATGAGCAGTTCTTC. It encodes CASSRQGGDSYNEQFF.

This chain uses TRBV29-1 with TRBJ2-3; TRBD2 aligns across 15 bases. The CDR3 extends over 16 amino acids. After removal of 7 bases from V and 3 bases from J, the junction contained 8 bases not matched to a gene. Germline-derived CDR1 and CDR2 are SQVTM and ANQGSEA. CDR3 sequence: CSAGGLAGGETDTQYF. In nucleotides, the CDR3 is TGCAGCGCGGGGGGACTAGCGGGAGGCGAAACAGATACGCAGTATTTT.

The chain links TRBV5-1 to TRBJ2-3; 10 positions match TRBD2. The germline V gene has CDR1 SGHRS and CDR2 YFSETQ. This CDR3 is 18 amino acids long. The ends lost 1 base at V and 0 bases at J; junction bases unmatched: 8. The CDR3 DNA reads as TGCGCCAGCAGCTTGACAGGGACTAGCGCCCTCAGCACAGATACGCAGTATTTT. It is translated as CASSLTGTSALSTDTQYF.

This clone was seen only a few times. This sample includes further DNA sequences coding for the same CDR3. Written as DNA, the CDR3 is TGTCCCCGCTGTGACGGGGGGGCGCGGGAGGGGAGCTCCTACAATGAGCAGTTCTTC. Its protein product is CPRCDGGAREGSSYNEQFF. The V gene is TRBV2, the J gene TRBJ2-1; 9 bases fit TRBD2. This CDR3 has 19 residues. Looked up from germline, CDR1 is SNHLY and CDR2 is FYNNEI.

The CDR3 loop is CASSPSRYGELFF. The CDR3 DNA sequence: TGTGCCAGCAGCCCCAGCCGGTACGGGGAGCTGTTTTTT. The chain combines TRBV7-9 with TRBJ2-2; D not resolved. Germline CDR1 and CDR2: SEHNR and FQNEAQ (reference sequence). V gave up 5 bases and J gave up 7 bases, with 11 bases separating them. This CDR3 has 13 residues.